The 27 T cell receptor beta chains below were found in one sample sequenced in a study of CD8 T cells in ankylosing spondylitis. Study-level results: For ankylosing spondylitis blood, a TCR beta motif of several highly homologous variants appeared characteristic.

Their target antigens are unknown. MiXCR, run by TCRdb on the 5' RACE reads, gives a single entry per CDR3 protein. The table includes fewer than 550,000 distinct CDR3 sequences, about 5.4% detected once. Source material: blood, either unsorted or a sorted T cell fraction (not recorded which). The receptors derive from a male donor with ankylosing spondylitis.

J is TRBJ2-7 and V is TRBV20-1; D is possibly TRBD1 or TRBD2 (5 bases each). V gave up 0 bases and J gave up 2 bases, with 14 bases separating them. The germline V gene has CDR1 DFQATT and CDR2 SNEGSKA (reference sequence). This CDR3 is built from 15 residues. The CDR3 spells CSARDRVGPTYEQYF. The CDR3 bases are TGCAGTGCTAGAGATCGGGTGGGACCGACCTACGAGCAGTACTTC.

This clonotype appeared many times. This chain links TRBV7-2 with TRBJ1-3, with unresolved D. Germline V gives CDR1 SGHTA, CDR2 FQGNSA. This CDR3 spans 13 amino acids. V lost 1 base and J lost 4, with 5 bases in between. The CDR3 DNA is TGTGCCAGCAGCTTAGAAAGCGGAAACACCATATATTTT. This encodes CASSLESGNTIYF.

In this sample, this clonotype turned up many times. The chain joins TRBV6-1 to TRBJ2-7, with 7 bases aligning to TRBD2. The CDR3 has 13 amino acids. V trimming: 6 bases; J trimming: 6 bases; junction bases outside the gene matches: 8. The germline V gene has CDR1 MNHNS and CDR2 SASEGT. DNA for the CDR3: TGTGCCAGCAGGCGATCGGGGGGACTCGAGCAGTACTTC. Translation: CASRRSGGLEQYF.

At least ten counts were recorded for this clonotype. The gene calls are TRBV20-1 and TRBJ2-1, with TRBD2 matching over 9 bases. This CDR3 spans 16 amino acids. In germline, CDR1 is DFQATT, CDR2 SNEGSKA (reference sequence). With 0 bases clipped from V and 4 bases from J, the junction kept 7 bases outside the gene matches. The CDR3 spells CSARDDSGRTYNEQFF. In DNA form, the CDR3 reads TGCAGTGCTAGAGATGACAGCGGGAGGACGTACAATGAGCAGTTCTTC.

The chain uses TRBV7-8 and TRBJ1-4, with D perhaps TRBD1 (5 bases). Per germline, CDR1 SGHVS and CDR2 FQNEAQ. This CDR3 is built from 15 residues. With 1 base removed from V and 6 bases from J, the gap between germline ends came to 12 bases. The chain's CDR3 is CASSLVGTGYEKLFF. CDR3 sequence (DNA): TGTGCCAGCAGCTTAGTAGGGACTGGGTATGAAAAACTGTTTTTT.

Points on this clonotype: This may arise from a read error, as a much more abundant clone is one base away. J is TRBJ2-1 and V is TRBV9, with D hard to call. V lost 3 bases and J 5 bases, leaving 3 bases between the germline ends. The CDR3 has 11 residues. Germline V CDR1 and CDR2: SGDLS, YYNGEE. This chain's CDR3 is CASSGNNEQFF. For the CDR3, the DNA is TGTGCCAGCAGCGGGAACAATGAGCAGTTCTTC.

Ten or more counts support this clonotype. The chain carries TRBV4-3 and TRBJ2-7; TRBD2 matches at 7 bases. The CDR3 has 15 amino acids. Germline V CDR1 and CDR2: LGHNA, YSLEER. V lost 0 bases to trimming and J lost 3 bases; unmatched junction nucleotides: 5. The CDR3 bases are TGCGCCAGCAGCCAAGAGGCGGGGGATATCTACGAGCAGTACTTC. Translated: CASSQEAGDIYEQYF.

This clonotype was recorded at least ten times. The chain uses TRBV10-3 and TRBJ1-5, with 9 bases aligning to TRBD1. Looked up from germline, CDR1 is ENHRY and CDR2 is SYGVKD. V lost 5 bases to trimming and J lost 5 bases; unmatched junction nucleotides: 10. This CDR3 region has 16 residues. The CDR3 sequence: CAISPSGTGSYQPQHF. The CDR3 nucleotides read TGTGCCATCAGTCCCTCCGGGACAGGGTCCTATCAGCCCCAGCATTTT.

This clonotype was detected many times. This chain links TRBV7-2 with TRBJ2-3, with TRBD1 as a possible D gene (6 bases). The germline V gene encodes CDR1 SGHTA and CDR2 FQGNSA. Deletions cut 5 bases from V and 5 bases from J, with 14 bases between. The CDR3 loop spans 14 amino acids. The CDR3 loop is CASSPQGPKDTQYF. In nucleotides, the CDR3 is TGTGCCAGCAGCCCACAGGGTCCAAAAGATACGCAGTATTTT.

This clonotype was detected many times. The chain is built from TRBV12-3 or TRBV12-4 and TRBJ1-2; D possibly corresponds to TRBD1 (5 bases). Trimming shortened V by 3 bases and J by 6 bases, and 20 bases separated the two germline ends. The CDR3 extends over 16 amino acids. This CDR3 is CASSLYQGWQSDGYTF. In nucleotides, the CDR3 is TGTGCCAGCAGTTTGTATCAGGGCTGGCAGTCGGATGGCTACACCTTC.

The table lists this clonotype with a few counts. This sequence joins TRBV5-1 and TRBJ2-7; 10 nucleotides agree with TRBD2. The CDR3 extends over 18 amino acids. Unmatched junction bases numbered 9, after V lost 0 bases and J lost 0 bases. Per the germline V gene, CDR1 is SGHRS and CDR2 is YFSETQ. The CDR3 is CASSLAPSGSPSSYEQYF. CDR3 bases: TGCGCCAGCAGCTTGGCGCCTAGCGGGAGCCCCAGCTCCTACGAGCAGTACTTC.

There are many counts of this clonotype. J is TRBJ1-4 and V is TRBV7-9; the D gene is possibly TRBD1 (5 bases). Germline CDR1 is SEHNR and CDR2 is FQNEAQ (reference sequence). Trimming pared 5 bases from V and 3 bases from J, leaving 13 bases between. The CDR3 runs to 15 residues. The CDR3 DNA sequence: TGTGCCAGCAGCCCCTCGGGGGGGTCTAATGAAAAACTGTTTTTT. Its translation: CASSPSGGSNEKLFF.

This clonotype was seen ten or more times. A read error may account for a junction end that differs from germline. The V and J genes are TRBV7-7 and TRBJ2-5; D is possibly TRBD2 (7 bases). The CDR3 sequence is 14 residues long. Germline CDR1 and CDR2: SSHAT and FNYEAQ (reference sequence). The chain's CDR3 is CASSLGRGRETQYF. The DNA of the CDR3 is TGTGCTAGCAGCTTAGGGCGGGGGCGAGAGACCCAGTACTTC.

This clonotype was detected ten times or more. V and J are TRBV10-3 and TRBJ2-2; D possibly matches TRBD1 or TRBD2 (5 bases each). CDR3 length: 14 amino acids. Per germline, CDR1 ENHRY and CDR2 SYGVKD. Trimming pared 8 bases from V and 0 bases from J, leaving 10 bases between. DNA for the CDR3: TGTGCCATCGGGGGTTCTGCGAACACCGGGGAGCTGTTTTTT. Amino acids: CAIGGSANTGELFF.

There are many counts of this clonotype. The J gene is TRBJ1-4, the V gene TRBV25-1; D is ambiguous. The CDR3 runs to 16 residues. V was clipped by 5 bases and J by 6 bases, with 19 bases between them. The germline V gene has CDR1 MGHDK and CDR2 SYGVNS. CDR3 sequence: CASSPLPGREDEKLFF. The CDR3 DNA reads as TGTGCCAGCAGTCCCCTTCCGGGAAGGGAGGATGAAAAACTGTTTTTT.

This clonotype was counted between two and nine times. This CDR3 is CAGAVGSEQYF. The CDR3 coding sequence is TGTGCCGGGGCTGTGGGGAGCGAGCAGTACTTC. V is TRBV30 and J is TRBJ2-7; D tentatively reads TRBD1 or TRBD2 (5 bases each). CDR3 size: 11 residues. CDR1 is GTSNPN and CDR2 is SVGIG in the germline V gene (reference sequence). The ends were cut back, 8 bases at V and 6 bases at J, with 14 bases in the middle.

This clonotype appeared a few times. This rearrangement joins TRBV5-1 to TRBJ2-1, with 15 bases lining up with TRBD2. CDR1 is SGHRS, CDR2 YFSETQ, per germline. This CDR3 spans 16 amino acids. V was pared by 0 bases and J by 10 bases, with 5 bases of the junction left unmatched. The chain's CDR3 is CASSLAPGTSGGEQFF. CDR3 nucleotide sequence: TGCGCCAGCAGCTTGGCCCCGGGGACTAGCGGGGGGGAGCAGTTCTTC.

This clonotype appeared many times. The rearrangement links TRBV20-1 to TRBJ2-7; 9 bases agree with TRBD1. CDR3 length equals 14 residues. V was pared by 5 bases and J by 1 base, with 6 bases of the junction left unmatched. Germline V gene data show CDR1 as DFQATT and CDR2 as SNEGSKA (reference sequence). CDR3 in DNA: TGCAGTGCTGACACAGGGGGCGAGTCCTACGAGCAGTACTTC. Protein product: CSADTGGESYEQYF.

The CDR3 DNA is TGTGCCAGCAGCTCAGGTAGCCCCTACGAGCAGTACTTC. It yields the protein CASSSGSPYEQYF. The chain has TRBV5-6 and TRBJ2-7; no firm D call. The CDR3 is 13 amino acids. Trimming shortened V by 3 bases and J by 2 bases, and 9 bases separated the two germline ends. CDR1 and CDR2 from the germline V gene are SGHDT and YYEEEE.

This clonotype was counted a single time. The V gene is TRBV20-1, the J gene TRBJ2-1; perhaps TRBD2 as D (5 bases). The CDR3 contains 16 residues. CDR1 DFQATT and CDR2 SNEGSKA come from the germline V gene (reference sequence). The V end was cut by 3 bases, the J end by 4 bases, with 19 bases between. CDR3 sequence (DNA): TGCAGTGCTAGGGCTAGGAGGAGCGCGTATTACAATGAGCAGTTCTTC. Its protein is CSARARRSAYYNEQFF.

This clonotype occurred many times. V gene TRBV5-1 combines with J gene TRBJ2-7, with 8 bases aligning to TRBD1. CDR1 is SGHRS, CDR2 YFSETQ, per germline. The trim removed 4 bases at V and 0 bases at J, leaving 3 bases unmatched. The CDR3 loop spans 14 amino acids. The CDR3 bases are TGCGCCAGCAGCCCACAGGGGGGCTCCTACGAGCAGTACTTC. This encodes CASSPQGGSYEQYF.

This clonotype came up many times. The chain couples TRBV29-1 to TRBJ1-1; a weak D match, TRBD1 (5 bases). Trimming cost V 7 bases and J 1 base, with 19 bases left between them. Per the germline V gene, CDR1 is SQVTM and CDR2 is ANQGSEA. CDR3 length: 15 amino acids. The CDR3: CSAHRLGGGNTEAFF. DNA of the CDR3: TGCAGCGCCCACCGTTTGGGGGGAGGGAACACTGAAGCTTTCTTT.

This clonotype was observed many times. The chain recombines TRBV15 with TRBJ1-6; D unclear. CDR1 and CDR2 from the germline V gene are LNHNV and YYDKDF (reference sequence). V shed 5 bases and J shed 8 bases, with 16 bases lying between them. The CDR3 spans 15 residues. The CDR3 here is CATSALAVTHSPLHF. DNA of the CDR3: TGTGCCACCAGCGCCTTGGCCGTAACTCATTCACCCCTCCACTTT.

This chain joins TRBV7-8 and TRBJ2-1; TRBD1 agrees at 9 bases. Germline loops: CDR1 SGHVS, CDR2 FQNEAQ. There are 17 residues in the CDR3. V dropped 4 bases and J dropped 5; count of bases not matched to a gene: 12. CDR3 residues: CASSSTRGQGRDNEQFF. CDR3 in DNA: TGTGCCAGCAGCTCCACCCGGGGACAGGGTAGGGACAATGAGCAGTTCTTC.

This clonotype has a handful of counts. The V call is TRBV4-1, the J call TRBJ2-1, with 8 bases identical to TRBD2. J was trimmed by 7 bases and V by 1 base; bases with no gene match: 15. CDR1 MGHRA and CDR2 YSYEKL come from the germline V gene. The CDR3 loop spans 18 amino acids. The CDR3, as DNA: TGCGCCAGCAGCCAAGGTTCGCTGGGAGCGGGAGTTAGGAATGAGCAGTTCTTC. This sequence encodes CASSQGSLGAGVRNEQFF.

In its sample, this clonotype was seen many times. The rearrangement uses TRBV7-6 and TRBJ1-1, with 8 bases lining up with TRBD1. Per the germline V gene, CDR1 is SGHVS and CDR2 is FNYEAQ. The CDR3 runs to 14 residues. Losses at the gene ends were 1 base for V and 7 bases for J; bases not matched to a gene: 5. CDR3 nucleotides: TGTGCCAGCAGCTTAGGGTCAGGGGGCGGTGAAGCTTTCTTT. Translated, it gives CASSLGSGGGEAFF. The variable domain in full, completed from reference TRBV7-6 and TRBJ1-1, reads GAGVSQSPRYKVTKRGQDVALRCDPISGHVSLYWYRQALGQGPEFLTYFNYEAQQDKSGLPNDRFSAERPEGSISTLTIQRTEQRDSAMYRCASSLGSGGGEAFFGQGTRLTVV.

This clonotype was counted a few times. The rearrangement joins TRBV29-1 to TRBJ2-7; either TRBD1 or TRBD2 may fit D (5 bases each). V lost 1 base and J 6 bases, leaving 13 bases between the germline ends. CDR1 is SQVTM and CDR2 is ANQGSEA in the germline V gene. CDR3 size: 13 residues. In nucleotides, the CDR3 is TGCAGCGTTGAAGGGGACGGGGAGTTCGAGCAGTACTTC. Its translation: CSVEGDGEFEQYF.